The 3 T cell receptor beta chains in this list originate from one sample, sequenced in a study of tumor-infiltrating lymphocytes in oesophageal squamous cell carcinoma (dated by TCRdb to 2016 to 2018). Receptor amplification or capture employed PCR. Reads for this sample came from an Illumina HiSeq 1500. Using fastp trimming at Q25 and MiXCR clonotype assembly, TCRdb reanalyzed the public sequencing data and kept in-frame beta chains. Entries that share a CDR3 protein sequence are merged under the most common genes and DNA. The sample profile shows about 15,000 distinct CDR3 sequences; 50% of them were found once. Approximately 15% of the sample comes from the top ten. Input material: esophageal tumor tissue. The receptor source for this set is a male donor with esophageal squamous cell carcinoma.

The chain is built from TRBV7-1 and TRBJ2-3; tentatively, D is TRBD2 (6 bases). TRBV7-1 is flagged as an ORF with uncertain function. Trimming stripped 6 bases from V and 5 bases from J, with 9 bases between. This CDR3 spans 12 amino acids. This CDR3 reads CASSTGLDTQYF. The CDR3 coding sequence is TGTGCCAGCAGTACGGGACTAGATACGCAGTATTTT.

This chain connects TRBV6-1 to TRBJ1-2; D ambiguous. The length of the CDR3 is 12 residues. Trimming removed 0 bases from V and 4 bases from J, with 3 bases in between. Per germline, CDR1 MNHNS and CDR2 SASEGT. CDR3 sequence: CASSEAGYGYTF. The CDR3 bases are TGTGCCAGCAGTGAAGCAGGCTATGGCTACACCTTC.

This rearrangement joins TRBV24-1 to TRBJ1-2; D is unresolved. This CDR3 has 12 amino acids. The V gene's germline CDR1 is KGHDR and CDR2 SFDVKD. V was trimmed by 3 bases and J by 1 base, leaving 2 bases between them. CDR3 residues: CATSDLNYGYTF. Written as DNA, the CDR3 is TGTGCCACCAGTGATCTTAACTATGGCTACACCTTC.